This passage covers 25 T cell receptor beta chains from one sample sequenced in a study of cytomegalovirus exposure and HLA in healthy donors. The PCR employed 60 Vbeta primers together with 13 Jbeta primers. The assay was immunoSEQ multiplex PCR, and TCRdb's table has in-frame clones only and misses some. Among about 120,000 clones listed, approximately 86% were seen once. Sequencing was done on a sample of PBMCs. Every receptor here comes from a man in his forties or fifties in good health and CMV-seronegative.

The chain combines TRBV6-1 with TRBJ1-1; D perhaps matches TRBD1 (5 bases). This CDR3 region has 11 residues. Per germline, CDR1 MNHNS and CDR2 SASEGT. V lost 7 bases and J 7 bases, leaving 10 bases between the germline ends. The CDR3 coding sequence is TGTGCCAGCAAAGACAGCCATGAAGCTTTCTTT. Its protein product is CASKDSHEAFF.

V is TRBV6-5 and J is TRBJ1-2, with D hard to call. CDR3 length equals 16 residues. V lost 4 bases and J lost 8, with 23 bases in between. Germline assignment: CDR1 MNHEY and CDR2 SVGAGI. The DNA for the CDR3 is TGTGCCAGCAGTTCCATCGACGGCTCCCGGCTCGGGGGCTACACCTTC. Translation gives CASSSIDGSRLGGYTF.

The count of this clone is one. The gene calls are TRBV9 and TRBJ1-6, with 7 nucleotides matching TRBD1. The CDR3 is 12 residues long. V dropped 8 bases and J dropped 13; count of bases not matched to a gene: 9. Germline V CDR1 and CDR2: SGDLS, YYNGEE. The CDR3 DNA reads TGTGCCAGGGGGACAGTCAGACACCCCCTCCACTTT. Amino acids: CARGTVRHPLHF. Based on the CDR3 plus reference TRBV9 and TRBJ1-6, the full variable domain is DSGVTQTPKHLITATGQRVTLRCSPRSGDLSVYWYQQSLDQGLQFLIQYYNGEERAKGNILERFSAQQFPDLHSELNLSSLELGDSALYFCARGTVRHPLHFGNGTRLTVT.

The DNA of the CDR3 is TGTGCCAGCAGTCGTCTGAGAGACAATGAGCAGTTCTTC. Encoded protein: CASSRLRDNEQFF. The V call is TRBV6-6, the J call TRBJ2-1; no reliable D call. The CDR3 extends over 13 amino acids. Germline lookup yields CDR1 MNHNY and CDR2 SVGAGI (reference sequence). The V and J ends lost 5 bases and 5 bases respectively, with 10 bases between them.

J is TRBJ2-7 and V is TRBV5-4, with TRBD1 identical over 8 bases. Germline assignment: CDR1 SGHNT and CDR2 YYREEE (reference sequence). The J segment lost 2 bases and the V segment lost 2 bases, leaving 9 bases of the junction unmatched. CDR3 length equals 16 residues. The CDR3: CASSFKGQGAAYEQYF. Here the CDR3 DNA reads TGTGCCAGCAGCTTTAAGGGCCAGGGGGCCGCCTACGAGCAGTACTTC.

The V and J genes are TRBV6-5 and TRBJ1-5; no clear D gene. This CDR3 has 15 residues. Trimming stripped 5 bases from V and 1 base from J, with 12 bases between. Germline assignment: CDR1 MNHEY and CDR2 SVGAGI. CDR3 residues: CASSPDNGSNQPQHF. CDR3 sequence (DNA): TGTGCCAGCAGTCCCGACAACGGAAGCAATCAGCCCCAGCATTTT.

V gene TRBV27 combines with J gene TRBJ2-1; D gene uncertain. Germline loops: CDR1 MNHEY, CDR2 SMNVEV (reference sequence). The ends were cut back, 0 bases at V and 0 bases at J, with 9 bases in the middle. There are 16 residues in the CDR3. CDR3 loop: CASSLSAGYSYNEQFF. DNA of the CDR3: TGTGCCAGCAGTTTATCTGCAGGTTACTCCTACAATGAGCAGTTCTTC.

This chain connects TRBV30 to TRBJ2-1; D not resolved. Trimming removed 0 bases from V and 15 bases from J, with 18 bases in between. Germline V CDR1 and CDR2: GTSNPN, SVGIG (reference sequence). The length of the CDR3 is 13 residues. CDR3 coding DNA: TGTGCCTGGAGTGTAGATCCGAGAACGAGCTCGTTCTTC. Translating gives CAWSVDPRTSSFF.

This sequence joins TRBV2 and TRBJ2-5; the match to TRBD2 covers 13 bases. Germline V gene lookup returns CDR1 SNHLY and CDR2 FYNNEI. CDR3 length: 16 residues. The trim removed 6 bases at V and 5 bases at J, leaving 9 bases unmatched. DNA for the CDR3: TGTGCCAGCAGCCGGACTAGCGGGGGTTCTGGGGAGACCCAGTACTTC. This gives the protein CASSRTSGGSGETQYF.

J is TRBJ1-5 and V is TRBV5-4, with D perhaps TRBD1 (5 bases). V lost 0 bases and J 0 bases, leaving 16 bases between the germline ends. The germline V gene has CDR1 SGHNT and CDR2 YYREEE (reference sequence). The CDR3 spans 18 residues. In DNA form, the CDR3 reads TGTGCCAGCAGCTTGGGGCCCCCAGGGCCGTATAGCAATCAGCCCCAGCATTTT. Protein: CASSLGPPGPYSNQPQHF.

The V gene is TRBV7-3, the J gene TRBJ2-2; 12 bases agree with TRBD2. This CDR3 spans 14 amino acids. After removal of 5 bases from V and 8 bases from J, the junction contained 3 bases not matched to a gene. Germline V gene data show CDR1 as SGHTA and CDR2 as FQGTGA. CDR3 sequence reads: CASSPGTSGGELFF. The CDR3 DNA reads TGTGCCAGCAGCCCAGGGACTAGCGGGGGGGAGCTGTTTTTT.

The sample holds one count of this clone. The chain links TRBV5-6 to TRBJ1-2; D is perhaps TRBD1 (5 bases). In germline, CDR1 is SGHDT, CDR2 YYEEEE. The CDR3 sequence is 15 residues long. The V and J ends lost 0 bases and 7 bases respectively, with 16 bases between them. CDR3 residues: CASSLAFREDSGYTF. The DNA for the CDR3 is TGTGCCAGCAGCTTGGCTTTCAGGGAGGACTCTGGCTACACCTTC.

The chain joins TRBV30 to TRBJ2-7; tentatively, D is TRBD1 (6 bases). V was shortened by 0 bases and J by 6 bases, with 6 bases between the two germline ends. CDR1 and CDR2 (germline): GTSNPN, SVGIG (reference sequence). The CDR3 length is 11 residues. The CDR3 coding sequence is TGTGCCTGGAGTGTACAGGGCGAGCAGTACTTC. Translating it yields CAWSVQGEQYF.

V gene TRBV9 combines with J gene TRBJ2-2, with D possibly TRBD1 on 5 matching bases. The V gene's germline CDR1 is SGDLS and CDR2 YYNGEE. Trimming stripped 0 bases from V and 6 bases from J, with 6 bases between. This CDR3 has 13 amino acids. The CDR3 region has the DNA TGTGCCAGCAGCGTAGTGACAGCCGGGGAGCTGTTTTTT. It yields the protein CASSVVTAGELFF. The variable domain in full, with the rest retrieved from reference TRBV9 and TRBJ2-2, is DSGVTQTPKHLITATGQRVTLRCSPRSGDLSVYWYQQSLDQGLQFLIQYYNGEERAKGNILERFSAQQFPDLHSELNLSSLELGDSALYFCASSVVTAGELFFGEGSRLTVL.

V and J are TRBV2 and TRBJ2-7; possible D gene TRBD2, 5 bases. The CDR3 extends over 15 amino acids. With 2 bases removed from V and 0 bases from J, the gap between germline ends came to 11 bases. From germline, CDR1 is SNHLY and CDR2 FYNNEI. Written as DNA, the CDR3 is TGTGCCAGCAGTGAAATGGCTAGCCCCTCCTACGAGCAGTACTTC. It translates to CASSEMASPSYEQYF.

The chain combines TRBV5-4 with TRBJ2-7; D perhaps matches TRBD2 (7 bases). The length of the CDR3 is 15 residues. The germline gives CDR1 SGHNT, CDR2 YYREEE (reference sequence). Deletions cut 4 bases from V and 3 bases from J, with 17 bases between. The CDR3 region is CASSPRGAGLYEQYF. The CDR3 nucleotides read TGTGCCAGCAGCCCCCGGGGGGCAGGCCTCTACGAGCAGTACTTC.

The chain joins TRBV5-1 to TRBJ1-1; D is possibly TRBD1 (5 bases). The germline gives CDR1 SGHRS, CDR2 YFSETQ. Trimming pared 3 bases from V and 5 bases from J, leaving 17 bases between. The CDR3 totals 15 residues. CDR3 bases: TGCGCCAGCAGCTCCCTCGGGGGGGTTGGGACTGAAGCTTTCTTT. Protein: CASSSLGGVGTEAFF.

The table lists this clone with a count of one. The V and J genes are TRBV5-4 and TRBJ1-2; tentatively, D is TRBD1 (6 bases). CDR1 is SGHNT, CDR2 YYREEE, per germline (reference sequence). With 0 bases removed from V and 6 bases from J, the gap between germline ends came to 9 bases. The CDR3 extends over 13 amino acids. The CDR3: CASSLGQEHGYTF. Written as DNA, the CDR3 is TGTGCCAGCAGCTTGGGACAGGAGCATGGCTACACCTTC.

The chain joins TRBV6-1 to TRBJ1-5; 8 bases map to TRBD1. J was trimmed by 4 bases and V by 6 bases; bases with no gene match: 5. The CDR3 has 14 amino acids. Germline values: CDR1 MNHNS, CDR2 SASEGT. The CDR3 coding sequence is TGTGCCAGCAGCCCCCGGACAGGGAATCAGCCCCAGCATTTT. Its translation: CASSPRTGNQPQHF.

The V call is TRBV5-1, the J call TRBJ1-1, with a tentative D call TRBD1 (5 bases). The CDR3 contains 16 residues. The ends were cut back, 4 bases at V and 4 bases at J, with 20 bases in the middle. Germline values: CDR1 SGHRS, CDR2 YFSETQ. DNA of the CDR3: TGCGCCAGCAGCCTTATCAGTTCAGGGCCGGGCACTGAAGCTTTCTTT. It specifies CASSLISSGPGTEAFF.

CDR3 amino acids: CASSRAGDTQYF. Written as DNA, the CDR3 is TGTGCCAGCAGCCGAGCGGGGGATACGCAGTATTTT. The chain has TRBV6-5 and TRBJ2-3; 7 bases fit TRBD2. V was pared by 6 bases and J by 6 bases, with 3 bases of the junction left unmatched. CDR3 size: 12 residues. Germline CDR1 reads MNHEY; CDR2 reads SVGAGI.

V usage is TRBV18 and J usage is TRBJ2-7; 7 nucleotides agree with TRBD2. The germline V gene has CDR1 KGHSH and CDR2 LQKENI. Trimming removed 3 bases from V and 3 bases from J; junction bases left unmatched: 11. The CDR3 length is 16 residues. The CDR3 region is CASSPMAGETLYEQYF. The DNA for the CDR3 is TGTGCCAGCTCACCGATGGCGGGGGAGACCCTCTACGAGCAGTACTTC.

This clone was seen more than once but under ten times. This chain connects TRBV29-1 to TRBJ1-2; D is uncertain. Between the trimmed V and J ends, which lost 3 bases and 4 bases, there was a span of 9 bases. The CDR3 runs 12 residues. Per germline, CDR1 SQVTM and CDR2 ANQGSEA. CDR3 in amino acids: CSVDRFGYGYTF. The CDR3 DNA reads TGCAGCGTTGACAGGTTCGGCTATGGCTACACCTTC.

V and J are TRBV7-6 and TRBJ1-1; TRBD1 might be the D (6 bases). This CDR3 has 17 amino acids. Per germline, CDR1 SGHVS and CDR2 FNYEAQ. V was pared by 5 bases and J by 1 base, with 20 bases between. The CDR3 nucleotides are TGTGCCAGCAGCCGGGTCCCCGGGGGGCGGACGAACACTGAAGCTTTCTTT. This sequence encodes CASSRVPGGRTNTEAFF.

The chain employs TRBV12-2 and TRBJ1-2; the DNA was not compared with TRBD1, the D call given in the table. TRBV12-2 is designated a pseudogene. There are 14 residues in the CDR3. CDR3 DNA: TGTGCAAGTCGCGCAACAGCTTCTAACTATGGCTACACCTTC. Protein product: CASRATASNYGYTF.